The clone carrying this T cell receptor beta chain showed up just once. These data originate in a study of shared clonotypes between healthy human individuals. Study-level background: The plates for each donor numbered three CD4 naive, three CD4 memory, two CD8 naive and one CD8 memory.

Positive CCR7 selection of CD45RO-negative cells yielded the naive CD8 cells, and terminally differentiated effector memory CD45RA+ cells were excluded. Each sample came from a Caucasian adult donor living in Nashville, Tennessee. Germline-derived CDR1 and CDR2 are MNHEY and SMNVEV (reference sequence). This CDR3 is 15 amino acids long. The ends were cut back, 3 bases at V and 4 bases at J, with 15 bases in the middle. Genomic DNA of every subset was divided equally among multiple immunoSEQ plates. Profiling relied on immunoSEQ multiplex PCR, and the TCRdb table lists in-frame clones only, not all of them. Of over 2,000,000 clones in the sample, around 93% were seen once.

The sample consisted of naive CD8+ T cells from PBMCs. This clonotype was sampled from a man aged 18 to 30 in good health. Some clones in this sample may be carry-over from other donors' samples. The rearrangement joins TRBV27 to TRBJ1-2, with D perhaps matching TRBD1 (5 bases). The CDR3 is CASSLGGGSGYGYTF. The CDR3 DNA reads TGTGCCAGCAGTTTGGGGGGTGGTAGCGGCTATGGCTACACCTTC.